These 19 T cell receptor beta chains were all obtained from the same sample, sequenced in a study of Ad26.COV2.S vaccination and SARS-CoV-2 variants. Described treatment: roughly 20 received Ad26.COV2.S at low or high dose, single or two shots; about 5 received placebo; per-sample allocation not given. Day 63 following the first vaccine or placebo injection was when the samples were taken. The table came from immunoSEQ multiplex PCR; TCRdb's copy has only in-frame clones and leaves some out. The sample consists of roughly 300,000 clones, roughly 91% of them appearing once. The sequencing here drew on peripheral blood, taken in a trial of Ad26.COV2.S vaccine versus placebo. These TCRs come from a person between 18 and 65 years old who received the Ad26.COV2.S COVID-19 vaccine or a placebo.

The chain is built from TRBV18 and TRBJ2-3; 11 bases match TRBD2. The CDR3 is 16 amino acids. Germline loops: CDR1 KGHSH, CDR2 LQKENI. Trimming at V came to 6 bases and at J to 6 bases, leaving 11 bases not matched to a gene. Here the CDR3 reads CASSPSSGRAGDTQYF. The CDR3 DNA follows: TGTGCCAGCTCGCCCAGTAGCGGGAGGGCCGGGGATACGCAGTATTTT. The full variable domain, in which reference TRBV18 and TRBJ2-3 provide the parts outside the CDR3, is NAGVMQNPRHLVRRRGQEARLRCSPMKGHSHVYWYRQLPEEGLKFMVYLQKENIIDESGMPKERFSAEFPKEGPSILRIQQVVRGDSAAYFCASSPSSGRAGDTQYFGPGTRLTVL.

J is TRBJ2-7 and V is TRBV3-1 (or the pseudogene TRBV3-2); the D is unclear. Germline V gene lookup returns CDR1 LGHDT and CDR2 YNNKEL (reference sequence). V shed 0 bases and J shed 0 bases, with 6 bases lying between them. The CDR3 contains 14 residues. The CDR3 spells CASSQDLASYEQYF. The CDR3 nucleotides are TGTGCCAGCAGCCAAGATCTTGCCTCCTACGAGCAGTACTTC.

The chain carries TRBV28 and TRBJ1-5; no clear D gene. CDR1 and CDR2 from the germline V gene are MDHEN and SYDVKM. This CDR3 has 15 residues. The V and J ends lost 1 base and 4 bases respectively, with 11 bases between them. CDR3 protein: CASSLFSSQNQPQHF. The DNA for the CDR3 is TGTGCCAGCAGTTTATTTAGCAGCCAAAATCAGCCCCAGCATTTT.

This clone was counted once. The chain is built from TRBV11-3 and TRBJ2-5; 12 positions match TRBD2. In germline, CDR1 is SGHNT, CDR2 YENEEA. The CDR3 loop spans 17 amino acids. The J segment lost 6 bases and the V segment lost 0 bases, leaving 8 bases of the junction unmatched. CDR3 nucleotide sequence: TGTGCCAGCAGCTTAGAGGCTGGACTAGCGGGAACGAAGACCCAGTACTTC. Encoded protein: CASSLEAGLAGTKTQYF.

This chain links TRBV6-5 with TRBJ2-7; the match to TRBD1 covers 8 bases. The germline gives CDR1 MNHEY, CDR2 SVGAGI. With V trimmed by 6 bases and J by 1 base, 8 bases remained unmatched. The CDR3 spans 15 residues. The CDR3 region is CASRSRGTGSYEQYF. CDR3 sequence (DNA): TGTGCCAGCAGATCCCGCGGGACAGGATCCTACGAGCAGTACTTC.

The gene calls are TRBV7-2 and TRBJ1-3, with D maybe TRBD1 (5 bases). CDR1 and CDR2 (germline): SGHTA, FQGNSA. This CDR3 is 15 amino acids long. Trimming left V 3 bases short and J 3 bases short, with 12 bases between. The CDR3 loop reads CASSFRPGLGNTIYF. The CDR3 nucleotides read TGTGCCAGCAGCTTCCGGCCAGGGCTTGGAAACACCATATATTTT.

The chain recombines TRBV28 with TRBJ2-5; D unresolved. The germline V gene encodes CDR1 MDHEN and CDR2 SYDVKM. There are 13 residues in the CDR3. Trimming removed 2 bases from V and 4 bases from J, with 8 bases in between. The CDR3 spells CASSLRGRETQYF. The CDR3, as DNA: TGTGCCAGCAGTTTACGTGGAAGAGAGACCCAGTACTTC.

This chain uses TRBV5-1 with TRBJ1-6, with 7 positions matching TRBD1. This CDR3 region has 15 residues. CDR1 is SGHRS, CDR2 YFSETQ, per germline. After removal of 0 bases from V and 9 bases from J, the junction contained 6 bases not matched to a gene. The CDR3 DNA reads TGCGCCAGCAGCTTGGAGTCAGGGGGGTTTTCACCCCTCCACTTT. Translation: CASSLESGGFSPLHF. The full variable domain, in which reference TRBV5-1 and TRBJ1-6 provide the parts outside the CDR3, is KAGVTQTPRYLIKTRGQQVTLSCSPISGHRSVSWYQQTPGQGLQFLFEYFSETQRNKGNFPGRFSGRQFSNSRSEMNVSTLELGDSALYLCASSLESGGFSPLHFGNGTRLTVT.

The CDR3 protein is CASSVWTAMNTGELFF. Here the CDR3 DNA reads TGTGCCAGTAGTGTATGGACAGCTATGAACACCGGGGAGCTGTTTTTT. The rearrangement joins TRBV19 to TRBJ2-2; maybe TRBD1 (6 bases). In germline, CDR1 is LNHDA, CDR2 SQIVND (reference sequence). Trimming left V 5 bases short and J 1 base short, with 14 bases between. This CDR3 has 16 residues.

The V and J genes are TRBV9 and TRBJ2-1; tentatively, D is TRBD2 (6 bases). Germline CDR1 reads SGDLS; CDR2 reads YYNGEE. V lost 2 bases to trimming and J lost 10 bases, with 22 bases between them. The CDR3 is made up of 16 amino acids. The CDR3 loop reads CASSVMTGLGATEQFF. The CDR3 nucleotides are TGTGCCAGCAGCGTCATGACGGGACTCGGGGCAACGGAGCAGTTCTTC.

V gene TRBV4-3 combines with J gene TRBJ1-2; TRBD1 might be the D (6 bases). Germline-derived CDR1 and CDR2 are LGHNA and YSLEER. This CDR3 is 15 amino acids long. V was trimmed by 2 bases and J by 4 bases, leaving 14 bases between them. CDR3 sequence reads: CASSQYLGGAYGYTF. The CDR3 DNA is TGCGCCAGCAGCCAATATCTGGGGGGGGCCTATGGCTACACCTTC.

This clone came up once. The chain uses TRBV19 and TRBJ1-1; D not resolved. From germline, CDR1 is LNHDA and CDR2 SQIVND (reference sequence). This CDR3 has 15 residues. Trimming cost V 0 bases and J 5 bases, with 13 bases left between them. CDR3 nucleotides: TGTGCCAGTAGTATAGAGGGCATAGTAAGTACTGAAGCTTTCTTT. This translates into CASSIEGIVSTEAFF.

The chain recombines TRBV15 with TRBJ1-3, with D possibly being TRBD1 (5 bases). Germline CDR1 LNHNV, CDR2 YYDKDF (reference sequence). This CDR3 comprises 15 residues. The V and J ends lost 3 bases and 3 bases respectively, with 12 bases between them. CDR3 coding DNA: TGTGCCACCAGCAGGCGGCGGGGGGATGGAAACACCATATATTTT. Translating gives CATSRRRGDGNTIYF.

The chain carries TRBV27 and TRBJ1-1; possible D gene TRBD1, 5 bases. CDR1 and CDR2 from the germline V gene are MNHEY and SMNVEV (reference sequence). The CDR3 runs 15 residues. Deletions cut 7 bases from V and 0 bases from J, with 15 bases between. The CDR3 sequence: CASTQRGRMNTEAFF. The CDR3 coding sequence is TGTGCCAGCACCCAAAGGGGACGGATGAACACTGAAGCTTTCTTT.

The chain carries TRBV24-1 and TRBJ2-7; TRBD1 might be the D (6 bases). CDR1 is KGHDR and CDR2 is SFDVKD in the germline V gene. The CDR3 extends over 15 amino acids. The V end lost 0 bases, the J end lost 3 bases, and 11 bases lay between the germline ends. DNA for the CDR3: TGTGCCACCAGTGATTTGCCCCAGGGGATCTACGAGCAGTACTTC. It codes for CATSDLPQGIYEQYF.

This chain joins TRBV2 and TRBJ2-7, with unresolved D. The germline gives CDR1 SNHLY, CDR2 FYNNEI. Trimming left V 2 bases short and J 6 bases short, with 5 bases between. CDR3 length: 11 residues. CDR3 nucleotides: TGTGCCAGCAGTGAATTCAGCGAGCAGTACTTC. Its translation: CASSEFSEQYF.

CDR3 amino acids: CASSRTSVPTGELFF. The CDR3 nucleotides read TGTGCCAGCAGCCGCACTAGCGTTCCCACCGGGGAGCTGTTTTTT. This rearrangement joins TRBV11-3 to TRBJ2-2; 7 positions agree with TRBD2. The CDR3 covers 15 residues. Germline values: CDR1 SGHNT, CDR2 YENEEA. V was clipped by 5 bases and J by 4 bases; unmatched bases: 7.

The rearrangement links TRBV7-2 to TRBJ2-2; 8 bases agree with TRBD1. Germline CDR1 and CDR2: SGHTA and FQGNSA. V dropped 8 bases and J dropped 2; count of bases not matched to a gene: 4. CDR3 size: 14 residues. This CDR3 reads CASRDRRNTGELFF. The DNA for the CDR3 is TGTGCCAGCCGGGACAGGAGAAACACCGGGGAGCTGTTTTTT. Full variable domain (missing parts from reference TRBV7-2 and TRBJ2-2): GAGVSQSPSNKVTEKGKDVELRCDPISGHTALYWYRQSLGQGLEFLIYFQGNSAPDKSGLPSDRFSAERTGGSVSTLTIQRTQQEDSAVYLCASRDRRNTGELFFGEGSRLTVL.

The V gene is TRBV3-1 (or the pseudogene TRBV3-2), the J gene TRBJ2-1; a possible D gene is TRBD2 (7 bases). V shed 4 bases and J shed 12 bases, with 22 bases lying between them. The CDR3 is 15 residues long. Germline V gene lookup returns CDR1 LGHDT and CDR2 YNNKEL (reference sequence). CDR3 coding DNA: TGTGCCAGCAGCCCGACCCTTCCGGGGGGCTCAGGGCAGTTCTTC. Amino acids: CASSPTLPGGSGQFF.